Listed here are 21 T cell receptor beta chains from one sample, sequenced in a study of blood T cell repertoires in COVID-19. This table comes from immunoSEQ multiplex PCR, and its TCRdb copy is limited to in-frame clones, with some not included. The sample lists 250,000 to 350,000 clones, around nine tenths occurring once. Sequencing used peripheral blood. These receptors were obtained from a woman aged 30 to 39 with COVID-19, enrolled during active disease.

The genes are TRBV7-3 and TRBJ2-5, with D perhaps TRBD2 (6 bases). V dropped 3 bases and J dropped 1 base, with 12 bases sitting between them. CDR3 length: 15 residues. The germline CDR1 and CDR2 sequences are SGHTA and FQGTGA. CDR3 nucleotide sequence: TGTGCCAGCAGCTTCCTCGGGGGACCCCAAGAGACCCAGTACTTC. Translated, it gives CASSFLGGPQETQYF.

Here the CDR3 reads CASTLAGGVNEQYF. The CDR3 DNA is TGTGCCAGTACCCTAGCGGGAGGGGTCAACGAGCAGTACTTC. The chain links TRBV19 to TRBJ2-7; 12 positions agree with TRBD2. Trimming removed 7 bases from V and 5 bases from J; junction bases left unmatched: 6. Germline assignment: CDR1 LNHDA and CDR2 SQIVND (reference sequence). The CDR3 extends over 14 amino acids.

This clone was seen a handful of times. The chain recombines TRBV12-3 or TRBV12-4 with TRBJ1-1; possible D gene TRBD1, 6 bases. Trimming left V 7 bases short and J 4 bases short, with 13 bases between. The CDR3 runs 13 residues. This CDR3 reads CASTPGGATEAFF. CDR3 bases: TGTGCCAGCACCCCCGGGGGGGCCACTGAAGCTTTCTTT.

The rearrangement uses TRBV7-9 and TRBJ1-1; 9 nucleotides agree with TRBD1. Germline V lookup: CDR1 SEHNR, CDR2 FQNEAQ (reference sequence). The V gene end was trimmed by 5 bases and the J gene end by 2 bases; junction bases not matched to a gene: 6. The CDR3 has 15 amino acids. DNA for the CDR3: TGTGCCAGCAGCACTAGGACAGGGGCTAACACTGAAGCTTTCTTT. Amino acids: CASSTRTGANTEAFF.

The rearrangement uses TRBV21-1 and TRBJ2-5; the D segment call TRBD1 is taken from the table without a DNA check. TRBV21-1 is deemed a pseudogene. This CDR3 has 20 amino acids. The DNA of the CDR3 is TGTGCCAGCAGGAATCGCCCGAAAAAAAAACACAGGGGGCGCCCGGAGACCCAGTACTTC. It encodes CASRNRPKKKHRGRPETQYF.

V usage is TRBV7-9 and J usage is TRBJ1-2; D is possibly TRBD1 (6 bases). Per the germline V gene, CDR1 is SEHNR and CDR2 is FQNEAQ (reference sequence). The CDR3 is made up of 15 amino acids. Trimming left V 1 base short and J 1 base short, with 10 bases between. CDR3 in DNA: TGTGCCAGCAGCTTAGTGGACAGCAGTAACTATGGCTACACCTTC. It translates to CASSLVDSSNYGYTF.

This rearrangement joins TRBV30 to TRBJ2-7, with TRBD1 matching over 9 bases. The CDR3 is 13 residues long. The V and J ends lost 4 bases and 6 bases, in that order; junction bases with no gene match: 7. Germline CDR1 is GTSNPN and CDR2 is SVGIG (reference sequence). The CDR3 nucleotides are TGTGCCTGGAAGGGACAGGGACATCCCGAGCAGTACTTC. It yields the protein CAWKGQGHPEQYF. The full variable domain, rest sourced from reference TRBV30 and TRBJ2-7, is SQTIHQWPATLVQPVGSPLSLECTVEGTSNPNLYWYRQAAGRGLQLLFYSVGIGQISSEVPQNLSASRPQDRQFILSSKKLLLSDSGFYLCAWKGQGHPEQYFGPGTRLTVT.

The chain combines TRBV9 with TRBJ2-3, with TRBD1 identical over 8 bases. Germline CDR1 and CDR2: SGDLS and YYNGEE. CDR3 size: 15 residues. Trimming took 1 base from V and 5 from J; bases not matched to a gene: 6. CDR3 sequence: CASSVSGTGGDTQYF. The CDR3 region has the DNA TGTGCCAGCAGCGTATCCGGGACAGGAGGAGATACGCAGTATTTT.

Worth noting for this clone: Compared with germline, one end of the junction differs, possibly owing to a read error. This chain uses TRBV27 with TRBJ2-1; 8 bases are a match to TRBD2. The CDR3 totals 12 residues. CDR1 and CDR2 (germline): MNHEY, SMNVEV (reference sequence). This CDR3 is CATSRGASGSFF. As DNA, the CDR3 is TGTGCCACCAGTAGAGGGGCCAGCGGGAGTTTCTTC.

The chain carries TRBV7-2 and TRBJ2-7; 10 bases are a match to TRBD2. Losses at the gene ends were 3 bases for V and 0 bases for J; bases not matched to a gene: 11. Germline values: CDR1 SGHTA, CDR2 FQGNSA. The CDR3 extends over 18 amino acids. DNA for the CDR3: TGTGCCAGCAGCTTCAGACTAGCGGGCTCCACCCTCTCCTACGAGCAGTACTTC. As protein: CASSFRLAGSTLSYEQYF.

The chain uses TRBV11-3 and TRBJ2-5; maybe TRBD2 (6 bases). Trimming removed 3 bases at V and 3 bases at J, with 8 bases between. CDR1 is SGHNT, CDR2 YENEEA, per germline. This CDR3 spans 13 amino acids. CDR3: CASSFSSEETQYF. The CDR3 nucleotides read TGTGCCAGCAGCTTTTCTAGCGAAGAGACCCAGTACTTC.

About this clone: Other DNA sequences of this sample code for an identical CDR3. The chain has TRBV2 and TRBJ2-3; 7 bases agree with TRBD2. The CDR3 has 15 amino acids. Trimming at V came to 3 bases and at J to 0 bases, leaving 3 bases not matched to a gene. From germline, CDR1 is SNHLY and CDR2 FYNNEI. CDR3 DNA: TGTGCCAGCAGTGAGGGGGGGACTAGCACAGATACGCAGTATTTT. Protein product: CASSEGGTSTDTQYF.

V gene TRBV5-6 combines with J gene TRBJ2-4; a possible D gene is TRBD2 (5 bases). Per germline, CDR1 SGHDT and CDR2 YYEEEE. CDR3 length: 16 residues. With 0 bases removed from V and 0 bases from J, the gap between germline ends came to 10 bases. This CDR3 is CASSLAELEAKNIQYF. The CDR3 DNA is TGTGCCAGCAGCTTGGCCGAACTAGAAGCCAAAAACATTCAGTACTTC.

The chain links TRBV11-3 to TRBJ2-7; 7 nucleotides agree with TRBD1. This CDR3 comprises 16 residues. The junction had 13 bases not matched to a gene; V was cut back by 5 bases and J by 3 bases. CDR1 and CDR2 from the germline V gene are SGHNT and YENEEA. The CDR3 DNA is TGTGCCAGCAGCCCTAAAGGTCGGGACAGATACTACGAGCAGTACTTC. Translating it yields CASSPKGRDRYYEQYF.

This chain joins TRBV7-9 and TRBJ1-5; TRBD1 agrees at 8 bases. There are 18 residues in the CDR3. V lost 4 bases and J lost 2; bases outside the gene matches: 13. Germline CDR1 reads SEHNR; CDR2 reads FQNEAQ (reference sequence). In DNA, the CDR3 is TGTGCCAGCAGCTCCGGACAGGGTTCCCTTTTGGGCAATCAGCCCCAGCATTTT. Translation: CASSSGQGSLLGNQPQHF. Full variable domain (rest looked up from reference TRBV7-9 and TRBJ1-5): DTGVSQNPRHKITKRGQNVTFRCDPISEHNRLYWYRQTLGQGPEFLTYFQNEAQLEKSRLLSDRFSAERPKGSFSTLEIQRTEQGDSAMYLCASSSGQGSLLGNQPQHFGDGTRLSIL.

The V call is TRBV28, the J call TRBJ1-2; the match to TRBD1 covers 10 bases. Trimming took 6 bases from V and 4 from J; bases not matched to a gene: 8. The CDR3 runs to 15 residues. Germline lookup yields CDR1 MDHEN and CDR2 SYDVKM. CDR3 sequence (DNA): TGTGCCAGCAGCAATCCGGGACAGGGGATCTATGGCTACACCTTC. Its protein is CASSNPGQGIYGYTF.

This clone was detected a few times. Other DNA sequences in this sample translate to the same CDR3. This chain connects TRBV18 to TRBJ2-3; possibly TRBD1 for D (5 bases). V was cut by 1 base and J by 3 bases, with 8 bases left in between. CDR3 length: 14 amino acids. Germline values: CDR1 KGHSH, CDR2 LQKENI. CDR3 residues: CASSPQGITDTQYF. As DNA, the CDR3 is TGTGCCAGCTCACCACAGGGGATAACAGATACGCAGTATTTT.

The V gene is TRBV5-4, the J gene TRBJ2-1; TRBD2 might be the D (6 bases). This CDR3 spans 16 amino acids. Germline CDR1 is SGHNT and CDR2 is YYREEE (reference sequence). V lost 4 bases to trimming and J lost 9 bases, with 23 bases between them. CDR3 amino acids: CASSPRPSGLNPEQFF. DNA of the CDR3: TGTGCCAGCAGCCCTCGCCCTTCGGGACTGAACCCTGAGCAGTTCTTC.

V usage is TRBV4-1 and J usage is TRBJ2-1; 8 bases are shared with TRBD2. This CDR3 spans 15 amino acids. V dropped 0 bases and J dropped 6; count of bases not matched to a gene: 4. The germline CDR1 and CDR2 sequences are MGHRA and YSYEKL. DNA for the CDR3: TGCGCCAGCAGCCAAGAGGGGCTAGCGGGCAATGAGCAGTTCTTC. Encoded protein: CASSQEGLAGNEQFF.

V usage is TRBV7-3 and J usage is TRBJ1-1; 7 nucleotides line up with TRBD1. The CDR3 contains 14 residues. The V and J ends lost 5 bases and 3 bases, in that order; junction bases with no gene match: 6. Germline values: CDR1 SGHTA, CDR2 FQGTGA. CDR3 nucleotides: TGTGCCAGCAGCGTTCAGGGGGGCGACACTGAAGCTTTCTTT. It encodes CASSVQGGDTEAFF.

This rearrangement joins TRBV7-9 to TRBJ2-3; D remains unclear. The CDR3 consists of 14 residues. From germline, CDR1 is SEHNR and CDR2 FQNEAQ (reference sequence). The germline V and J ends were trimmed by 5 bases and 1 base, with 10 bases remaining between them. In DNA form, the CDR3 reads TGTGCCAGCAGCCACGCCGGTGGCACAGATACGCAGTATTTT. It is translated as CASSHAGGTDTQYF.